These 21 T cell receptor beta chains were sequenced from one sample in a study of control samples from healthy donors and cancer patients. Some clones are missing from TCRdb's copy, which holds only in-frame ones; the method was immunoSEQ multiplex PCR. The sample lists 110,000 to 150,000 clones, roughly 94% occurring once. Source material: PBMCs. Receptors were obtained from a man in his sixties with colorectal cancer.

This chain uses TRBV10-3 with TRBJ1-5; a weak D match, TRBD1 (5 bases). Germline V gives CDR1 ENHRY, CDR2 SYGVKD. There are 17 residues in the CDR3. The V end was cut by 0 bases, the J end by 1 base, with 13 bases between. The CDR3 here is CAISESNQGASNQPQHF. The CDR3 nucleotides read TGTGCCATCAGTGAGTCGAATCAAGGGGCGAGCAATCAGCCCCAGCATTTT.

This chain links TRBV2 with TRBJ2-7, with 10 bases fitting TRBD2. The length of the CDR3 is 15 residues. Germline loops: CDR1 SNHLY, CDR2 FYNNEI. Losses at the gene ends were 4 bases for V and 3 bases for J; bases not matched to a gene: 6. CDR3 coding DNA: TGTGCCAGCAGTGGTAGGACTAGCGGCAACTACGAGCAGTACTTC. It translates to CASSGRTSGNYEQYF.

As regards this clone: The same CDR3 is also encoded by other DNA sequences in this sample. The rearrangement links TRBV11-2 to TRBJ2-7; D unresolved. The CDR3 extends over 11 amino acids. Trimming took off 1 base at V and 2 bases at J, with 0 bases between the two ends. CDR1 is SGHAT, CDR2 FQNNGV, per germline. For the CDR3, the DNA is TGTGCCAGCAGCTTAGCCTACGAGCAGTACTTC. Encoded protein: CASSLAYEQYF. The full variable domain, rest sourced from reference TRBV11-2 and TRBJ2-7, is EAGVAQSPRYKIIEKRQSVAFWCNPISGHATLYWYQQILGQGPKLLIQFQNNGVVDDSQLPKDRFSAERLKGVDSTLKIQPAKLEDSAVYLCASSLAYEQYFGPGTRLTVT.

J is TRBJ1-2 and V is TRBV18; a weak D match, TRBD1 (5 bases). V dropped 0 bases and J dropped 8 bases, with 13 bases sitting between them. Germline assignment: CDR1 KGHSH and CDR2 LQKENI. The CDR3 spans 14 residues. CDR3 sequence: CASSPPVPGLGYTF. DNA for the CDR3: TGTGCCAGCTCACCACCGGTTCCAGGGCTGGGCTACACCTTC.

The chain links TRBV27 to TRBJ2-2; 14 bases line up with TRBD2. J gave up 1 base and V 6 bases, and 4 bases lay outside the gene matches. Germline V gene sequence: CDR1 MNHEY, CDR2 SMNVEV (reference sequence). The CDR3 covers 17 residues. Here the CDR3 DNA reads TGTGCCAGCAGGACTAGCGGGGGGGTATTGAACACCGGGGAGCTGTTTTTT. Encoded protein: CASRTSGGVLNTGELFF.

The chain carries TRBV7-9 and TRBJ1-2; TRBD1 matches 8 bases. Germline V gene sequence: CDR1 SEHNR, CDR2 FQNEAQ (reference sequence). This CDR3 is 14 amino acids long. The V gene end was trimmed by 8 bases and the J gene end by 7 bases; junction bases not matched to a gene: 12. CDR3 in amino acids: CASLEGAGQAGYTF. The CDR3 region has the DNA TGTGCCAGCTTGGAGGGGGCGGGACAGGCTGGCTACACCTTC.

This chain uses TRBV7-2 with TRBJ2-1, with TRBD2 as a possible D gene (6 bases). Germline V lookup: CDR1 SGHTA, CDR2 FQGNSA. The ends were cut back, 7 bases at V and 0 bases at J, with 13 bases in the middle. The CDR3 has 15 amino acids. The CDR3 sequence is CASTRDGSSYNEQFF. DNA of the CDR3: TGTGCCAGCACCCGGGACGGGAGCTCCTACAATGAGCAGTTCTTC.

The chain has TRBV11-2 and TRBJ2-1; 9 positions match TRBD1. The CDR3 is made up of 13 amino acids. Germline lookup yields CDR1 SGHAT and CDR2 FQNNGV. With 3 bases clipped from V and 8 bases from J, the junction kept 2 bases outside the gene matches. The CDR3 DNA is TGTGCCAGCAGCTTCACAGGGGGCGATGAGCAGTTCTTC. Residues: CASSFTGGDEQFF.

The V call is TRBV20-1, the J call TRBJ2-3, with 14 bases lining up with TRBD2. The CDR3 length is 17 residues. With 3 bases clipped from V and 5 bases from J, the junction kept 10 bases outside the gene matches. Germline V CDR1 and CDR2: DFQATT, SNEGSKA (reference sequence). The CDR3 region is CSASPLTSGGAVDTQYF. The CDR3 bases are TGCAGTGCTAGTCCCCTGACTAGCGGGGGGGCCGTAGATACGCAGTATTTT.

The chain carries TRBV4-2 and TRBJ1-6; 9 bases line up with TRBD1. The CDR3 runs 16 residues. From germline, CDR1 is LGHNA and CDR2 YNFKEQ. With 5 bases clipped from V and 7 bases from J, the junction kept 9 bases outside the gene matches. The CDR3 protein is CASSGIRDRANSPLHF. As DNA, the CDR3 is TGTGCCAGCAGCGGAATTCGGGACAGGGCCAATTCACCCCTCCACTTT.

The gene calls are TRBV7-2 and TRBJ1-6; D gene unclear. With 1 base removed from V and 10 bases from J, the gap between germline ends came to 11 bases. This CDR3 has 14 residues. The germline V gene has CDR1 SGHTA and CDR2 FQGNSA. CDR3 residues: CASSLEWRVSPLHF. The CDR3, as DNA: TGTGCCAGCAGCTTAGAGTGGCGAGTATCACCCCTCCACTTT.

The rearrangement uses TRBV4-1 and TRBJ2-1; 11 bases agree with TRBD1. The CDR3 totals 14 residues. Losses at the gene ends were 1 base for V and 9 bases for J; bases not matched to a gene: 2. CDR1 and CDR2 from the germline V gene are MGHRA and YSYEKL. CDR3 bases: TGCGCCAGCAGCCAAGCCGGGACAGGGGGTGAGCAGTTCTTC. It is translated as CASSQAGTGGEQFF.

The rearrangement uses TRBV5-1 and TRBJ2-5; 7 bases map to TRBD1. The CDR3 runs to 15 residues. CDR1 and CDR2 from the germline V gene are SGHRS and YFSETQ. The J segment lost 5 bases and the V segment lost 2 bases, leaving 9 bases of the junction unmatched. The CDR3: CASSLATGDGETQYF. The CDR3 DNA follows: TGCGCCAGCAGCTTAGCCACAGGGGATGGGGAGACCCAGTACTTC.

This sequence joins TRBV19 and TRBJ1-4, with 7 nucleotides matching TRBD1. In germline, CDR1 is LNHDA, CDR2 SQIVND (reference sequence). Losses at the gene ends were 4 bases for V and 7 bases for J; bases not matched to a gene: 9. This CDR3 region has 15 residues. The CDR3 DNA follows: TGTGCCAGTAGTAACCACAGGGGCCCTGGTGAAAAACTGTTTTTT. The encoded protein is CASSNHRGPGEKLFF.

The chain has TRBV30 and TRBJ1-5; possibly TRBD1 for D (5 bases). The V end was cut by 0 bases, the J end by 4 bases, with 7 bases between. This CDR3 has 13 amino acids. Germline loops: CDR1 GTSNPN, CDR2 SVGIG (reference sequence). This CDR3 is CAWSVAGNQPQHF. CDR3 DNA: TGTGCCTGGAGTGTGGCAGGGAATCAGCCCCAGCATTTT.

Turning to this clone: Other DNA sequences in this specimen translate into the identical CDR3. This chain connects TRBV6-1 to TRBJ1-5; TRBD1 aligns across 7 bases. The J segment lost 1 base and the V segment lost 2 bases, leaving 2 bases of the junction unmatched. The CDR3 is 15 amino acids. Germline V gene sequence: CDR1 MNHNS, CDR2 SASEGT. This CDR3 is CASSEQGGSNQPQHF. The CDR3 coding sequence is TGTGCCAGCAGTGAACAGGGGGGAAGCAATCAGCCCCAGCATTTT.

The chain has TRBV5-6 and TRBJ2-7, with 9 bases matching TRBD2. CDR3 size: 16 residues. CDR1 SGHDT and CDR2 YYEEEE come from the germline V gene. V lost 0 bases and J lost 0; bases outside the gene matches: 4. This chain's CDR3 is CASSLVAGGASYEQYF. The CDR3 DNA reads as TGTGCCAGCAGCTTGGTGGCGGGGGGGGCCTCCTACGAGCAGTACTTC.

On this clone itself: Other DNA sequences in this sample translate to the same CDR3. The CDR3 DNA follows: TGTGCCAGCTCACCCGGGACTGAAAACACCGGGGAGCTGTTTTTT. Encoded protein: CASSPGTENTGELFF. The chain employs TRBV18 and TRBJ2-2; D possibly corresponds to TRBD2 (6 bases). V lost 3 bases to trimming and J lost 2 bases, with 10 bases between them. The CDR3 is made up of 15 amino acids. CDR1 is KGHSH and CDR2 is LQKENI in the germline V gene. Full variable domain (rest looked up from reference TRBV18 and TRBJ2-2): NAGVMQNPRHLVRRRGQEARLRCSPMKGHSHVYWYRQLPEEGLKFMVYLQKENIIDESGMPKERFSAEFPKEGPSILRIQQVVRGDSAAYFCASSPGTENTGELFFGEGSRLTVL.

The rearrangement uses TRBV7-9 and TRBJ2-3; TRBD1 aligns across 9 bases. The CDR3 is made up of 15 amino acids. V gave up 5 bases and J gave up 2 bases; unmatched junction bases: 5. Germline V gene lookup returns CDR1 SEHNR and CDR2 FQNEAQ (reference sequence). The DNA for the CDR3 is TGTGCCAGCAGCAGAGGACAGGGGCTCACAGATACGCAGTATTTT. It codes for CASSRGQGLTDTQYF.

The chain has TRBV4-2 and TRBJ1-4, with 9 bases fitting TRBD1. V was pared by 5 bases and J by 7 bases, with 5 bases of the junction left unmatched. The CDR3 consists of 14 residues. Germline V gene sequence: CDR1 LGHNA, CDR2 YNFKEQ. CDR3 loop: CASSIGQGSEKLFF. CDR3 bases: TGTGCCAGCAGCATCGGACAGGGGAGTGAAAAACTGTTTTTT.

The V gene is TRBV3-1 (or the pseudogene TRBV3-2), the J gene TRBJ2-7; D call uncertain. The CDR3 has 12 amino acids. CDR1 LGHDT and CDR2 YNNKEL come from the germline V gene (reference sequence). V lost 6 bases and J lost 5, with 11 bases in between. CDR3 sequence reads: CASSRSRNEQYF. The DNA of the CDR3 is TGTGCCAGCAGTCGTTCCAGAAACGAGCAGTACTTC.